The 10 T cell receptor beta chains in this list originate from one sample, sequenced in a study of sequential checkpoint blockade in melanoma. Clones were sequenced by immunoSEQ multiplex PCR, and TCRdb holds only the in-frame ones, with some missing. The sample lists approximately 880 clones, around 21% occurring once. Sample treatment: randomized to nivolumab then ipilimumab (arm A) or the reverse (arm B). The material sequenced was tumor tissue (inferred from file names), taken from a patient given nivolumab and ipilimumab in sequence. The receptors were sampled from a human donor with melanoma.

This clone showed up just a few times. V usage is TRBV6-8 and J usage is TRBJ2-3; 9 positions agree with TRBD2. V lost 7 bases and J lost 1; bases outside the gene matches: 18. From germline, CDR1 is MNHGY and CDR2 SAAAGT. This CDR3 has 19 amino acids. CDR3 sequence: CASTHNLREGVSRTDTQYF. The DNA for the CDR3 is TGTGCCAGCACCCACAATTTGCGGGAGGGGGTTTCTCGCACAGATACGCAGTATTTT.

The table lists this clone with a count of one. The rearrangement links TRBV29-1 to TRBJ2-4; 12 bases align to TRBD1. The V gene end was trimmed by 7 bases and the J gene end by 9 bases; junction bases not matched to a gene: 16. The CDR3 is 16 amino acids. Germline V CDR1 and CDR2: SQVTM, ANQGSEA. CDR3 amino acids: CSAGGRDRGRGGIQYF. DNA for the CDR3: TGCAGCGCTGGAGGCCGGGACAGGGGGCGAGGAGGCATTCAGTACTTC. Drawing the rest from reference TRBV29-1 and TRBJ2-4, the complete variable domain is SAVISQKPSRDICQRGTSLTIQCQVDSQVTMMFWYRQQPGQSLTLIATANQGSEATYESGFVIDKFPISRPNLTFSTLTVSNMSPEDSSIYLCSAGGRDRGRGGIQYFGAGTRLSVL.

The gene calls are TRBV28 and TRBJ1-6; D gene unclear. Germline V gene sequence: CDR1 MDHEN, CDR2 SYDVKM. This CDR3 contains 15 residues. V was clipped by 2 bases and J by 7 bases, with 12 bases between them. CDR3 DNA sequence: TGTGCCAGCAGTTTACCGACCCCGCGCAATTCACCCCTCCACTTT. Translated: CASSLPTPRNSPLHF.

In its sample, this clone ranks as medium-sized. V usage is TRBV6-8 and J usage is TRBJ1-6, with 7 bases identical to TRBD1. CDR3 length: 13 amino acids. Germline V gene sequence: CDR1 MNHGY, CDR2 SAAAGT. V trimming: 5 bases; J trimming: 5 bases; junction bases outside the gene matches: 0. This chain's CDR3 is CASSDRDNSPLHF. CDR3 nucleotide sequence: TGTGCCAGCAGTGACAGGGATAATTCACCCCTCCACTTT.

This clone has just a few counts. The CDR3 nucleotides read TGTGCCAGCAGACTGCCGGTAAACTATGGCTACACCTTC. This sequence encodes CASRLPVNYGYTF. The chain combines TRBV6-8 with TRBJ1-2; D call uncertain. The CDR3 spans 13 residues. V was cut by 6 bases and J by 2 bases, with 10 bases left in between. Germline-derived CDR1 and CDR2 are MNHGY and SAAAGT.

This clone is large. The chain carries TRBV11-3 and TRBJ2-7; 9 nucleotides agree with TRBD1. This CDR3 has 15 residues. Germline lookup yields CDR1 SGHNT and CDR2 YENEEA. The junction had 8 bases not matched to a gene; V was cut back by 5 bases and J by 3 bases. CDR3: CASSHRDRALYEQYF. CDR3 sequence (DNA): TGTGCCAGCAGCCACCGGGACAGGGCCCTCTACGAGCAGTACTTC.

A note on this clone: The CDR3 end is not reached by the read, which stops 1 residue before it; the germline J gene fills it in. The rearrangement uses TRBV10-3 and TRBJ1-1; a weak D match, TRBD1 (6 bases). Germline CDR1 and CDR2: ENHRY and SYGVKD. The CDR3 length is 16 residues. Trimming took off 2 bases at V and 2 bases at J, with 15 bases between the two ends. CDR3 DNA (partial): TGTGCCATCAGTGAGGCTTACAGGGAGGTAAACACTGAAGCTTTC. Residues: CAISEAYREVNTEAF. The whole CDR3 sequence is CAISEAYREVNTEAFF.

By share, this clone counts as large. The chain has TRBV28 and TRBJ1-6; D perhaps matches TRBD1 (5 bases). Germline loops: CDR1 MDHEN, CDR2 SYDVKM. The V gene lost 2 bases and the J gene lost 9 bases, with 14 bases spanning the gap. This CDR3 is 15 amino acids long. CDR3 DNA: TGTGCCAGCAGTTTAGGGCCCAGGGTTGGTTCACCCCTCCACTTT. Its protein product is CASSLGPRVGSPLHF. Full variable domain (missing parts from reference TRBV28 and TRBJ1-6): DVKVTQSSRYLVKRTGEKVFLECVQDMDHENMFWYRQDPGLGLRLIYFSYDVKMKEKGDIPEGYSVSREKKERFSLILESASTNQTSMYLCASSLGPRVGSPLHFGNGTRLTVT.

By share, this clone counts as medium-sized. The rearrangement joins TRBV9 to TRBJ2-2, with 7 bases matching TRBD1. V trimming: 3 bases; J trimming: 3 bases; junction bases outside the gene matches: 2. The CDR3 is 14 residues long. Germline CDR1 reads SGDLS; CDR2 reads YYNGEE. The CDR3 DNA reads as TGTGCCAGCAGCGCAGGGGGAGACACCGGGGAGCTGTTTTTT. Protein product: CASSAGGDTGELFF.

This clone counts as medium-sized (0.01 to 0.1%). The CDR3, as DNA: TGTGCCAGCAGTTATGAAGGATATACGCAGTATTTT. As protein: CASSYEGYTQYF. This sequence joins TRBV6-8 and TRBJ2-3, with unresolved D. The CDR3 length is 12 residues. Trimming cost V 3 bases and J 7 bases, with 8 bases left between them. Germline V CDR1 and CDR2: MNHGY, SAAAGT.